Listed here are 22 T cell receptor beta chains from one sample, sequenced in a study of shared clonotypes between healthy human individuals. Sequencing was performed with immunoSEQ multiplex PCR; in TCRdb, only in-frame clones are kept and a portion is missing. The profile covers around 550,000 clones, with 90% to 96% appearing a single time and approximately 0.06% taken by the ten largest. Sequencing was done on a sample of naive CD4+ T cells sorted from blood. Subset noted: CD45RA+ positively selected. These receptor sequences come from a woman in her 30s in good health.

This chain links TRBV2 with TRBJ2-1; no clear D. Germline V gene sequence: CDR1 SNHLY, CDR2 FYNNEI. The CDR3 sequence is 21 residues long. V was shortened by 1 base and J by 0 bases, with 25 bases between the two germline ends. The CDR3 sequence is CASSEDLRTARSKSSYNEQFF. CDR3 bases: TGTGCCAGCAGTGAAGACCTTCGGACGGCGAGGAGCAAGAGCTCCTACAATGAGCAGTTCTTC.

The chain uses TRBV11-2 and TRBJ2-7; D gene ambiguous. The CDR3 is 14 amino acids. Trimming removed 1 base from V and 3 bases from J, with 10 bases in between. Germline V gene data show CDR1 as SGHAT and CDR2 as FQNNGV. The CDR3 DNA is TGTGCCAGCAGCTTAGTAGGCTGGGGCTACGAGCAGTACTTC. Its protein is CASSLVGWGYEQYF.

This clone was observed once. The chain carries TRBV11-3 and TRBJ2-1; D is unresolved. The germline V and J ends were trimmed by 4 bases and 2 bases, with 15 bases remaining between them. CDR1 and CDR2 from the germline V gene are SGHNT and YENEEA. The CDR3 contains 16 residues. The CDR3 DNA sequence: TGTGCCAGCAGCTCCTCATACTCCCCGCCCTACAATGAGCAGTTCTTC. This translates into CASSSSYSPPYNEQFF.

CDR3 DNA sequence: TGTGCCAGCAGCTTCTCTCAGGGGGATTACTTTTACGAGCAGTACTTC. Its protein product is CASSFSQGDYFYEQYF. V gene TRBV7-6 combines with J gene TRBJ2-5, with 7 positions matching TRBD1. The J call may be in error: the DNA end matches TRBJ2-7 better. The CDR3 sequence is 16 residues long. The V gene's germline CDR1 is SGHVS and CDR2 FNYEAQ.

As DNA, the CDR3 is TGTGTCAGAAGCTTAGAGCCGGACATGTACACTGAAGCTTTCTTT. Translation gives CVRSLEPDMYTEAFF. The chain has TRBV7-5 and TRBJ1-1; the DNA was not compared with TRBD1, the D call given in the table. TRBV7-5 is designated a pseudogene. The CDR3 sequence is 15 residues long.

The chain links TRBV6-1 to TRBJ2-7; D might be TRBD1 (6 bases). The ends were cut back, 7 bases at V and 0 bases at J, with 10 bases in the middle. CDR3 length: 13 amino acids. Germline CDR1 and CDR2: MNHNS and SASEGT. CDR3 DNA: TGTGCCAGCAACCAACAGGGCTCCTACGAGCAGTACTTC. Its translation: CASNQQGSYEQYF.

V is TRBV29-1 and J is TRBJ1-2; D may be TRBD1 (5 bases). Germline V lookup: CDR1 SQVTM, CDR2 ANQGSEA. The length of the CDR3 is 14 residues. V lost 3 bases, J lost 5 bases, and 16 bases lay in between. The CDR3, as DNA: TGCAGCGTTGAGGGGACGGATAGTCCTTATGGCTACACCTTC. Translating it yields CSVEGTDSPYGYTF.

The V call is TRBV6-5, the J call TRBJ1-2, with 7 bases aligning to TRBD1. The CDR3 is 14 amino acids. In germline, CDR1 is MNHEY, CDR2 SVGAGI. V dropped 6 bases and J dropped 4; count of bases not matched to a gene: 8. The CDR3 sequence is CASRNYRGTYGYTF. CDR3 nucleotide sequence: TGTGCCAGCAGAAACTACAGGGGTACCTATGGCTACACCTTC.

The chain combines TRBV7-2 with TRBJ2-7; 9 positions match TRBD2. Germline V CDR1 and CDR2: SGHTA, FQGNSA. CDR3 size: 13 residues. V shed 5 bases and J 5 bases; nucleotides not matched to a gene: 4. This CDR3 reads CASSPGLANEQYF. Written as DNA, the CDR3 is TGTGCCAGCAGCCCGGGACTAGCCAACGAGCAGTACTTC.

V and J are TRBV28 and TRBJ2-1; TRBD2 agrees at 9 bases. Germline lookup yields CDR1 MDHEN and CDR2 SYDVKM. The CDR3 covers 16 residues. J was trimmed by 0 bases and V by 3 bases; bases with no gene match: 3. The DNA of the CDR3 is TGTGCCAGCAGTTTCGGCGGGAGGGGCTCCTACAATGAGCAGTTCTTC. The encoded protein is CASSFGGRGSYNEQFF.

This chain links TRBV28 with TRBJ2-6, with D unresolved. This CDR3 has 14 residues. Trimming took 4 bases from V and 4 from J, leaving 8 bases between them. Germline V gene data show CDR1 as MDHEN and CDR2 as SYDVKM. DNA of the CDR3: TGTGCCAGCAGTTCCCCCCGGGGGGCCAACGTCCTGACTTTC. Translating gives CASSSPRGANVLTF. Variable domain in full (rest from reference TRBV28 and TRBJ2-6): DVKVTQSSRYLVKRTGEKVFLECVQDMDHENMFWYRQDPGLGLRLIYFSYDVKMKEKGDIPEGYSVSREKKERFSLILESASTNQTSMYLCASSSPRGANVLTFGAGSRLTVL.

This chain uses TRBV28 with TRBJ2-3; D remains ambiguous. This CDR3 contains 15 residues. Germline CDR1 MDHEN, CDR2 SYDVKM. V lost 3 bases and J lost 6, with 16 bases in between. Here the CDR3 reads CASSLGTRLVDTQYF. CDR3 nucleotide sequence: TGTGCCAGCAGTTTGGGCACGCGTCTTGTCGATACGCAGTATTTT.

The chain couples TRBV28 to TRBJ2-7; 7 bases align to TRBD1. The CDR3 runs to 15 residues. CDR1 and CDR2 from the germline V gene are MDHEN and SYDVKM. V shed 5 bases and J 0 bases; nucleotides not matched to a gene: 7. For the CDR3, the DNA is TGTGCCAGCAGTCGTTACAGGGGTGGCTCCTACGAGCAGTACTTC. This translates into CASSRYRGGSYEQYF.

This chain connects TRBV7-9 to TRBJ1-2; D is perhaps TRBD1 (5 bases). V lost 5 bases to trimming and J lost 11 bases, with 24 bases between them. CDR1 is SEHNR and CDR2 is FQNEAQ in the germline V gene (reference sequence). The CDR3 length is 15 residues. DNA of the CDR3: TGTGCCAGCAGCGGGCAGGGTTCCCTATCTATCGGGTACACCTTC. It specifies CASSGQGSLSIGYTF. Complete variable domain (other parts from reference TRBV7-9 and TRBJ1-2): DTGVSQNPRHKITKRGQNVTFRCDPISEHNRLYWYRQTLGQGPEFLTYFQNEAQLEKSRLLSDRFSAERPKGSFSTLEIQRTEQGDSAMYLCASSGQGSLSIGYTFGSGTRLTVV.

This sequence joins TRBV2 and TRBJ1-5; TRBD1 is a possible D gene (5 bases). Per the germline V gene, CDR1 is SNHLY and CDR2 is FYNNEI. V shed 6 bases and J shed 0 bases, with 9 bases lying between them. The CDR3 length is 14 residues. The CDR3 reads CASSGDLSNQPQHF. The DNA for the CDR3 is TGTGCCAGCAGCGGGGACCTTAGCAATCAGCCCCAGCATTTT.

The chain joins TRBV27 to TRBJ2-1; 7 bases map to TRBD1. The junction had 10 bases not matched to a gene; V was cut back by 5 bases and J by 0 bases. The V gene's germline CDR1 is MNHEY and CDR2 SMNVEV (reference sequence). The CDR3 spans 17 residues. CDR3 sequence: CASSTTGDRGSYNEQFF. The CDR3 DNA follows: TGTGCCAGCAGTACCACAGGGGATAGAGGCTCCTACAATGAGCAGTTCTTC.

This chain joins TRBV7-8 and TRBJ1-5, with D tentatively TRBD1 (6 bases). The CDR3 runs to 16 residues. The ends were cut back, 2 bases at V and 2 bases at J, with 13 bases in the middle. Germline V gene data show CDR1 as SGHVS and CDR2 as FQNEAQ. This CDR3 is CASSLMLGAGNQPQHF. Here the CDR3 DNA reads TGTGCCAGCAGCTTAATGTTGGGGGCTGGCAATCAGCCCCAGCATTTT. The full variable domain, rest sourced from reference TRBV7-8 and TRBJ1-5, is GAGVSQSPRYKVAKRGQDVALRCDPISGHVSLFWYQQALGQGPEFLTYFQNEAQLDKSGLPSDRFFAERPEGSVSTLKIQRTQQEDSAVYLCASSLMLGAGNQPQHFGDGTRLSIL.

The chain combines TRBV7-9 with TRBJ1-2; 9 bases are shared with TRBD1. The CDR3 runs 15 residues. V trimming: 7 bases; J trimming: 0 bases; junction bases outside the gene matches: 6. Looked up from germline, CDR1 is SEHNR and CDR2 is FQNEAQ (reference sequence). This CDR3 reads CASTETGGTNYGYTF. The CDR3 DNA reads TGTGCCAGCACCGAAACAGGGGGCACTAACTATGGCTACACCTTC.

This sequence joins TRBV7-9 and TRBJ1-1; D is unclear. V lost 1 base and J lost 11, with 17 bases in between. The CDR3 contains 14 residues. Germline loops: CDR1 SEHNR, CDR2 FQNEAQ (reference sequence). The CDR3 DNA reads as TGTGCCAGCAGCTTAGGTGATAGCCGTCCGGAGGCTTTCTTT. It encodes CASSLGDSRPEAFF.

V is TRBV27 and J is TRBJ2-7; TRBD2 matches 8 bases. Germline CDR1 reads MNHEY; CDR2 reads SMNVEV (reference sequence). V lost 5 bases and J lost 2; bases outside the gene matches: 8. This CDR3 region has 15 residues. In DNA form, the CDR3 reads TGTGCCAGCAGTCCCTTGACGGGGGGGACCTACGAGCAGTACTTC. The encoded protein is CASSPLTGGTYEQYF.

J is TRBJ2-7 and V is TRBV7-9; 9 bases line up with TRBD1. The CDR3 runs 15 residues. Germline assignment: CDR1 SEHNR and CDR2 FQNEAQ (reference sequence). With 5 bases clipped from V and 6 bases from J, the junction kept 11 bases outside the gene matches. CDR3 sequence reads: CASSIRTGAGAEQYF. CDR3 coding DNA: TGTGCCAGCAGCATTCGGACAGGGGCAGGCGCCGAGCAGTACTTC.

This clone showed up just once. The chain combines TRBV28 with TRBJ2-7; D call uncertain. V was trimmed by 8 bases and J by 2 bases, leaving 16 bases between them. The CDR3 runs 14 residues. Germline V gene lookup returns CDR1 MDHEN and CDR2 SYDVKM. CDR3 loop: CASCYWTETYEQYF. CDR3 bases: TGTGCCAGCTGTTACTGGACGGAGACCTACGAGCAGTACTTC.